The 29 T cell receptor beta chains in this list originate from one sample, sequenced in a study of shared clonotypes between healthy human individuals (TCRdb year 2020). Library prep was done by the immunoSEQ multiplex PCR assay. TCRdb took this table from immuneACCESS and kept in-frame rearrangements with V and J called. Such tables lack part of the clones; where checked against another copy, unresolved V genes explain under half of the gap, and the rest is unexplained. The table for this sample lists around 1,100,000 clones; 60% to 80% of them were counted only once. The ten largest clones add up to about 0.89% of the sample. The material sequenced was memory CD4+ T cells from PBMCs. The intended sense of this specimen's cell subset or site label: CD45RA-negative fraction. The receptors were sampled from a man aged 18 to 35 in good health. Some clones in this sample may be carry-over from other donors' samples.

The chain uses TRBV7-9 and TRBJ1-2; D remains ambiguous. The germline V gene has CDR1 SEHNR and CDR2 FQNEAQ (reference sequence). The CDR3 extends over 15 amino acids. The V end was cut by 5 bases, the J end by 8 bases, with 21 bases between. The DNA of the CDR3 is TGTGCCAGCAGCCCCTACGACACTCTTCGGGGAGGCTACACCTTC. Its protein is CASSPYDTLRGGYTF.

CDR3 sequence reads: CASSPRASGSNEQFF. The CDR3 DNA reads as TGCGCCAGCAGCCCTAGGGCTAGCGGGAGTAATGAGCAGTTCTTC. V gene TRBV5-1 combines with J gene TRBJ2-1; 10 positions agree with TRBD2. V trimming: 4 bases; J trimming: 7 bases; junction bases outside the gene matches: 8. The CDR3 length is 15 residues. From germline, CDR1 is SGHRS and CDR2 YFSETQ. The full variable domain, its missing parts supplied by reference TRBV5-1 and TRBJ2-1, is KAGVTQTPRYLIKTRGQQVTLSCSPISGHRSVSWYQQTPGQGLQFLFEYFSETQRNKGNFPGRFSGRQFSNSRSEMNVSTLELGDSALYLCASSPRASGSNEQFFGPGTRLTVL.

The chain carries TRBV5-4 and TRBJ2-7; 9 bases match TRBD2. With 4 bases clipped from V and 3 bases from J, the junction kept 8 bases outside the gene matches. Per germline, CDR1 SGHNT and CDR2 YYREEE (reference sequence). The CDR3 totals 15 residues. Written as DNA, the CDR3 is TGTGCCAGCAGCCCCGGGGTAGCGGGAGACTACGAGCAGTACTTC. Protein: CASSPGVAGDYEQYF.

The chain carries TRBV2 and TRBJ2-2; 8 nucleotides align to TRBD1. The germline CDR1 and CDR2 sequences are SNHLY and FYNNEI. The CDR3 extends over 13 amino acids. V lost 10 bases, J lost 3 bases, and 4 bases stayed unmatched. CDR3 in amino acids: CATRQGYTGELFF. The DNA for the CDR3 is TGTGCCACCCGACAGGGGTACACCGGGGAGCTGTTTTTT.

V and J are TRBV15 and TRBJ2-7, with D unclear. The V end lost 2 bases, the J end lost 3 bases, and 5 bases lay between the germline ends. CDR3 length: 12 amino acids. Germline CDR1 and CDR2: LNHNV and YYDKDF (reference sequence). The CDR3: CATSRTNYEQYF. In DNA, the CDR3 is TGTGCCACCAGCAGAACAAACTACGAGCAGTACTTC.

The rearrangement uses TRBV20-1 and TRBJ2-5, with D possibly being TRBD2 (6 bases). CDR1 is DFQATT and CDR2 is SNEGSKA in the germline V gene (reference sequence). The CDR3 is made up of 11 amino acids. V lost 6 bases and J 4 bases, leaving 9 bases between the germline ends. This CDR3 is CSANSGETQYF. The CDR3 nucleotides are TGCAGTGCCAATAGCGGAGAGACCCAGTACTTC.

The genes are TRBV9 and TRBJ2-1, with 7 bases fitting TRBD2. There are 16 residues in the CDR3. Looked up from germline, CDR1 is SGDLS and CDR2 is YYNGEE. Trimming at V came to 0 bases and at J to 10 bases, leaving 13 bases not matched to a gene. In nucleotides, the CDR3 is TGTGCCAGCAGCGTAGGACTGGAGGGAGGGCCTCGAGAGCAGTTCTTC. This gives the protein CASSVGLEGGPREQFF.

This clone was seen only a few times. The rearrangement uses TRBV6-1 and TRBJ1-2; D is unclear. CDR1 MNHNS and CDR2 SASEGT come from the germline V gene. The CDR3 length is 13 residues. The germline V and J ends were trimmed by 6 bases and 7 bases, with 15 bases remaining between them. The CDR3 loop is CASREVAFGGYTF. For the CDR3, the DNA is TGTGCCAGCAGGGAGGTGGCGTTCGGTGGCTACACCTTC.

The chain has TRBV15 and TRBJ2-7; the D is unclear. CDR1 is LNHNV, CDR2 YYDKDF, per germline (reference sequence). CDR3 length: 14 amino acids. V was trimmed by 4 bases and J by 5 bases, leaving 15 bases between them. The CDR3 DNA is TGTGCCACCAGCACTCCCGGATTAGGAAACGAGCAGTACTTC. It codes for CATSTPGLGNEQYF.

This chain connects TRBV19 to TRBJ2-2; D might be TRBD1 (5 bases). Per the germline V gene, CDR1 is LNHDA and CDR2 is SQIVND (reference sequence). V lost 1 base, J lost 1 base, and 13 bases lay in between. The CDR3 has 17 residues. The DNA of the CDR3 is TGTGCCAGTAGTATAGGGGGCCCACTACAGAACACCGGGGAGCTGTTTTTT. Its protein product is CASSIGGPLQNTGELFF.

J is TRBJ1-2 and V is TRBV5-8; 7 positions agree with TRBD1. This CDR3 is 17 amino acids long. Germline trimming cut 6 bases from V and 0 bases from J; bases unmatched to any gene: 14. CDR1 is SGHTS and CDR2 is YDEGEE in the germline V gene. The CDR3 protein is CASTVVTGALTNYGYTF. The CDR3 nucleotides are TGTGCCAGCACCGTGGTCACAGGGGCACTTACTAACTATGGCTACACCTTC. The full variable domain, completed using reference TRBV5-8 and TRBJ1-2, is EAGVTQSPTHLIKTRGQQATLRCSPISGHTSVYWYQQALGLGLQFLLWYDEGEERNRGNFPPRFSGRQFPNYSSELNVNALELEDSALYLCASTVVTGALTNYGYTFGSGTRLTVV.

The chain employs TRBV7-2 and TRBJ2-3; 11 positions agree with TRBD2. The CDR3 is 17 amino acids. Germline loops: CDR1 SGHTA, CDR2 FQGNSA. The V and J ends lost 0 bases and 5 bases, in that order; junction bases with no gene match: 7. DNA for the CDR3: TGTGCCAGCAGCTTAGCGACACTAGCGGGAGCAGGAGATACGCAGTATTTT. It translates to CASSLATLAGAGDTQYF.

In its sample, this clone was seen a few times. The CDR3 protein is CASSQDGASADTQYF. The DNA for the CDR3 is TGCGCCAGCAGCCAAGACGGAGCTAGCGCAGATACGCAGTATTTT. V gene TRBV4-3 combines with J gene TRBJ2-3, with D perhaps matching TRBD2 (6 bases). The CDR3 is 15 amino acids. V gave up 0 bases and J gave up 4 bases, with 11 bases separating them. Germline CDR1 and CDR2: LGHNA and YSLEER.

J is TRBJ2-3 and V is TRBV29-1; TRBD2 matches at 12 bases. V trimming: 4 bases; J trimming: 6 bases; junction bases outside the gene matches: 8. Germline V gives CDR1 SQVTM, CDR2 ANQGSEA. The CDR3 has 15 residues. The CDR3 here is CSVADLAGGSDTQYF. The CDR3 region has the DNA TGCAGCGTTGCAGACCTAGCGGGAGGGAGTGATACGCAGTATTTT.

This clone occurred a few times. The CDR3 spells CASSQDPPGLFF. The CDR3 DNA reads as TGCGCCAGCAGCCAAGATCCTCCCGGACTGTTTTTT. The gene calls are TRBV4-1 and TRBJ1-4; D gene unclear. Germline V gene data show CDR1 as MGHRA and CDR2 as YSYEKL. CDR3 length: 12 amino acids. Trimming stripped 0 bases from V and 13 bases from J, with 9 bases between.

This clone was seen more than once but under ten times. CDR3 sequence (DNA): TGTGCCAGCAGCTTAGTTGACAGATACTATGGCTACACCTTC. Amino acids: CASSLVDRYYGYTF. The V and J genes are TRBV7-2 and TRBJ1-2, with D possibly TRBD1 on 5 matching bases. Per germline, CDR1 SGHTA and CDR2 FQGNSA. The CDR3 spans 14 residues. V lost 1 base and J 3 bases, leaving 9 bases between the germline ends.

This rearrangement joins TRBV7-6 to TRBJ1-4; maybe TRBD1 (6 bases). The germline V gene encodes CDR1 SGHVS and CDR2 FNYEAQ. The CDR3 has 16 amino acids. Trimming removed 8 bases from V and 0 bases from J, with 16 bases in between. The CDR3 protein is CASGTRGSATNEKLFF. DNA for the CDR3: TGTGCCAGCGGCACCAGGGGATCGGCAACTAATGAAAAACTGTTTTTT.

As DNA, the CDR3 is TGTGCCAGCAGCTTAGGCTCGGGGTATAGTGGCGAGCAGTACTTC. Protein sequence: CASSLGSGYSGEQYF. The chain carries TRBV11-2 and TRBJ2-7, with D perhaps TRBD2 (5 bases). Trimming cost V 1 base and J 6 bases, with 16 bases left between them. This CDR3 region has 15 residues. The germline V gene encodes CDR1 SGHAT and CDR2 FQNNGV.

This clone has only one observation. The V call is TRBV5-1, the J call TRBJ2-3, with TRBD2 matching over 10 bases. CDR3 length: 17 residues. V lost 6 bases, J lost 2 bases, and 12 bases stayed unmatched. Germline V gene data show CDR1 as SGHRS and CDR2 as YFSETQ. The CDR3 protein is CASIELAGAGPTDTQYF. Here the CDR3 DNA reads TGCGCCAGCATCGAGCTAGCGGGAGCCGGGCCCACAGATACGCAGTATTTT.

This clone was observed a single time. The chain is built from TRBV25-1 and TRBJ1-6; D remains ambiguous. V was trimmed by 3 bases and J by 15 bases, leaving 21 bases between them. CDR1 is MGHDK and CDR2 is SYGVNS in the germline V gene. The CDR3 totals 15 residues. Here the CDR3 reads CASSDAGHSIHHLHF. DNA of the CDR3: TGTGCCAGCAGTGATGCCGGCCACTCAATTCACCACCTCCACTTT.

Worth noting for this clone: The same CDR3 also results from other DNA sequences found in this sample. This rearrangement joins TRBV6-1 to TRBJ1-3, with D possibly TRBD1 on 5 matching bases. CDR1 is MNHNS, CDR2 SASEGT, per germline. The CDR3 extends over 14 amino acids. V lost 3 bases and J 4 bases, leaving 10 bases between the germline ends. CDR3 amino acids: CASSEAGEGNTIYF. Written as DNA, the CDR3 is TGTGCCAGCAGTGAGGCGGGGGAAGGAAACACCATATATTTT.

Regarding this clone: Other nucleotide sequences in the sample specify the same CDR3. The gene calls are TRBV5-1 and TRBJ2-5; 8 nucleotides align to TRBD1. The CDR3 contains 14 residues. Germline CDR1 and CDR2: SGHRS and YFSETQ. V lost 4 bases, J lost 5 bases, and 7 bases stayed unmatched. CDR3 coding DNA: TGCGCCAGCAGCCTGGACAGGGTAGGGGAGACCCAGTACTTC. Amino acid sequence: CASSLDRVGETQYF.

The chain is built from TRBV7-2 and TRBJ1-1; 11 nucleotides match TRBD1. The CDR3 spans 17 residues. Germline V gene sequence: CDR1 SGHTA, CDR2 FQGNSA. The trim removed 5 bases at V and 0 bases at J, leaving 8 bases unmatched. CDR3 loop: CASSPRDRGTLNTEAFF. CDR3 nucleotides: TGTGCCAGCAGCCCTAGGGACAGGGGGACTCTGAACACTGAAGCTTTCTTT.

The chain employs TRBV7-6 and TRBJ2-1, with 7 nucleotides matching TRBD2. The CDR3 loop spans 13 amino acids. The V gene's germline CDR1 is SGHVS and CDR2 FNYEAQ. The J segment lost 8 bases and the V segment lost 5 bases, leaving 6 bases of the junction unmatched. The CDR3 DNA reads TGTGCCAGCAGCCCCCGGGGGGTATATGAGCAGTTCTTC. This codes for CASSPRGVYEQFF.

The chain joins TRBV27 to TRBJ2-4, with 7 bases matching TRBD1. Germline-derived CDR1 and CDR2 are MNHEY and SMNVEV (reference sequence). The CDR3 is made up of 13 amino acids. After removal of 6 bases from V and 9 bases from J, the junction contained 8 bases not matched to a gene. Written as DNA, the CDR3 is TGTGCCAGCAGCGCAACAGGGGATAGCATTCAGTACTTC. Translated: CASSATGDSIQYF.

The chain recombines TRBV2 with TRBJ1-2, with D possibly matching TRBD1 (5 bases). This CDR3 comprises 12 residues. V was trimmed by 3 bases and J by 7 bases, leaving 9 bases between them. Looked up from germline, CDR1 is SNHLY and CDR2 is FYNNEI. The CDR3 reads CASSERGSGYTF. Here the CDR3 DNA reads TGTGCCAGCAGTGAGAGGGGTTCTGGCTACACCTTC.

This clone was recorded once. The chain recombines TRBV4-1 with TRBJ2-1; 7 bases map to TRBD2. The length of the CDR3 is 16 residues. Germline values: CDR1 MGHRA, CDR2 YSYEKL. The V and J ends lost 1 base and 2 bases, in that order; junction bases with no gene match: 5. CDR3 sequence reads: CASSQARLAAYNEQFF. The CDR3 bases are TGCGCCAGCAGCCAAGCCCGACTAGCAGCCTACAATGAGCAGTTCTTC.

The rearrangement links TRBV27 to TRBJ1-1; D call uncertain. Germline lookup yields CDR1 MNHEY and CDR2 SMNVEV (reference sequence). Trimming removed 2 bases from V and 1 base from J, with 14 bases in between. The CDR3 has 16 amino acids. DNA of the CDR3: TGTGCCAGCAGTTTAAGGTACGTGGCCGGGAACACTGAAGCTTTCTTT. Its protein product is CASSLRYVAGNTEAFF.

V and J are TRBV7-8 and TRBJ2-5, with 10 nucleotides matching TRBD2. The CDR3 length is 19 residues. Germline trimming cut 5 bases from V and 3 bases from J; bases unmatched to any gene: 18. Per the germline V gene, CDR1 is SGHVS and CDR2 is FQNEAQ. The DNA for the CDR3 is TGTGCCAGCAGCCAACCGCCGGGACTAGCGATGGTGGGGGAAGAGACCCAGTACTTC. Residues: CASSQPPGLAMVGEETQYF.